This entry is about one TCR beta chain. Its antigen is not known. This record comes from a study of cytomegalovirus exposure and HLA in healthy donors. Study outcomes and limitations: TCR beta chains associated with HLA were, in a later analysis, more clonally expanded than equally common others.

The PCR contained 60 Vbeta and 13 Jbeta primers. Sequenced by immunoSEQ multiplex PCR; TCRdb stores in-frame clones only, minus some. The data hold about 210,000 clones, with around 83% observed a single time. Germline CDR1 MNHEY, CDR2 SMNVEV (reference sequence). V dropped 7 bases and J dropped 4; count of bases not matched to a gene: 7. CDR3 length: 16 amino acids. The sequenced sample was PBMCs. V is TRBV27 and J is TRBJ2-3; 14 bases are shared with TRBD2. This sequence was found in a woman in her 50s in good health and CMV-seropositive. DNA for the CDR3: TGTGCCAGCAACGCGGGACTAGCGGGGGTAGCAGATACGCAGTATTTT. This encodes CASNAGLAGVADTQYF.